The 25 T cell receptor beta chains in this list originate from one sample, sequenced in a study of blood T cell repertoires in COVID-19. Data came from immunoSEQ multiplex PCR; TCRdb stores just in-frame clones and leaves some out. This sample has 150,000 to 200,000 clones, with more than 75% found just once. Source material: peripheral blood. These TCRs come from a middle-aged man with active or convalescent COVID-19.

The rearrangement uses TRBV19 and TRBJ2-7; the D is unclear. The germline V and J ends were trimmed by 3 bases and 4 bases, with 13 bases remaining between them. Germline CDR1 LNHDA, CDR2 SQIVND (reference sequence). The CDR3 contains 14 residues. CDR3 DNA sequence: TGTGCCAGTAGTATTGCCCCCAGCGATTACGAGCAGTACTTC. Its protein product is CASSIAPSDYEQYF.

The chain has TRBV4-1 and TRBJ2-3; possible D gene TRBD2, 6 bases. Germline loops: CDR1 MGHRA, CDR2 YSYEKL. The CDR3 consists of 14 residues. Trimming took off 10 bases at V and 1 base at J, with 15 bases between the two ends. The CDR3 nucleotides read TGCGCCACCAGTGTCGCTAGCGGCACAGATACGCAGTATTTT. Translation: CATSVASGTDTQYF.

The CDR3 DNA is TGTGCCAGCAGCCTGGACAGGGGGTCCTACGAGCAGTACTTC. It translates to CASSLDRGSYEQYF. The rearrangement uses TRBV13 and TRBJ2-7; 10 nucleotides line up with TRBD1. Trimming cost V 5 bases and J 1 base; bases outside gene matches: 2. This CDR3 has 14 residues. Per the germline V gene, CDR1 is PRHDT and CDR2 is FYEKMQ (reference sequence).

The chain is built from TRBV7-8 and TRBJ2-5; the match to TRBD2 covers 9 bases. CDR3 length: 14 amino acids. Losses at the gene ends were 5 bases for V and 4 bases for J; bases not matched to a gene: 5. The germline gives CDR1 SGHVS, CDR2 FQNEAQ. The CDR3 nucleotides are TGTGCCAGCAGCCGAGCGGGGGGAAGAGAGACCCAGTACTTC. This codes for CASSRAGGRETQYF.

V and J are TRBV3-1 (or the pseudogene TRBV3-2) and TRBJ2-1, with 8 bases lining up with TRBD1. The V gene end was trimmed by 0 bases and the J gene end by 4 bases; junction bases not matched to a gene: 14. The CDR3 has 19 residues. Per germline, CDR1 LGHDT and CDR2 YNNKEL (reference sequence). The CDR3, as DNA: TGTGCCAGCAGCCAAGAGGGGGCGGGAACAGGGGGGAATTACAATGAGCAGTTCTTC. Its protein product is CASSQEGAGTGGNYNEQFF.

This clone has a single count. This rearrangement joins TRBV24-1 to TRBJ2-3; 9 bases map to TRBD1. Germline V lookup: CDR1 KGHDR, CDR2 SFDVKD. The CDR3 totals 16 residues. With V trimmed by 3 bases and J by 2 bases, 5 bases remained unmatched. Written as DNA, the CDR3 is TGTGCCACCAGTGATACAGGGGGCCCTGACACAGATACGCAGTATTTT. It yields the protein CATSDTGGPDTDTQYF.

This clone was observed a handful of times. This sequence joins TRBV7-8 and TRBJ1-1; D unclear. V was cut by 0 bases and J by 1 base, with 9 bases left in between. The CDR3 loop spans 15 amino acids. Germline V gene data show CDR1 as SGHVS and CDR2 as FQNEAQ. The chain's CDR3 is CASSLALRGNTEAFF. The CDR3 DNA reads as TGTGCCAGCAGCTTAGCGCTGCGGGGGAACACTGAAGCTTTCTTT.

J is TRBJ2-1 and V is TRBV9; 10 bases match TRBD1. CDR1 is SGDLS, CDR2 YYNGEE, per germline. V shed 0 bases and J 7 bases; nucleotides not matched to a gene: 10. The CDR3 loop spans 17 amino acids. CDR3 residues: CASSVAPPGTGVNEQFF. The CDR3 DNA reads as TGTGCCAGCAGCGTAGCCCCACCCGGGACAGGGGTGAATGAGCAGTTCTTC.

The chain is built from TRBV21-1 and TRBJ1-5; TRBD1 was called by the table and not checked on the DNA. TRBV21-1 is recorded as a pseudogene. This CDR3 region has 16 residues. DNA of the CDR3: TGTGCCAGCAGCAAACCTCGGGACAATAGCAATCAGCCCCAGCATTTT. Protein sequence: CASSKPRDNSNQPQHF.

This chain links TRBV5-5 with TRBJ2-3; 7 nucleotides agree with TRBD2. CDR1 is SGHKS and CDR2 is YYEKEE in the germline V gene (reference sequence). This CDR3 spans 18 amino acids. The V and J ends lost 1 base and 3 bases, in that order; junction bases with no gene match: 14. CDR3 sequence reads: CASSLPSGPTRRTDTQYF. The DNA for the CDR3 is TGTGCCAGCAGCTTGCCTAGCGGCCCGACACGACGAACAGATACGCAGTATTTT.

This clone came up once. The chain carries TRBV7-2 and TRBJ2-3; no clear D. With 0 bases removed from V and 3 bases from J, the gap between germline ends came to 7 bases. The CDR3 has 14 residues. CDR1 and CDR2 (germline): SGHTA, FQGNSA. CDR3 sequence reads: CASSLAQITDTQYF. CDR3 nucleotide sequence: TGTGCCAGCAGCTTAGCACAGATAACAGATACGCAGTATTTT.

The rearrangement uses TRBV5-5 and TRBJ1-5; 9 bases are a match to TRBD1. The trim removed 4 bases at V and 4 bases at J, leaving 6 bases unmatched. Germline CDR1 SGHKS, CDR2 YYEKEE (reference sequence). The CDR3 is made up of 15 amino acids. This chain's CDR3 is CASSIRDRVNQPQHF. CDR3 in DNA: TGTGCCAGCAGCATCCGGGACAGGGTGAATCAGCCCCAGCATTTT.

This chain joins TRBV18 and TRBJ2-1, with a possible D match to TRBD2 (5 bases). Germline V lookup: CDR1 KGHSH, CDR2 LQKENI. Trimming took 0 bases from V and 2 from J, leaving 8 bases between them. The CDR3 runs 15 residues. The CDR3 is CASSPPRGTYNEQFF. CDR3 sequence (DNA): TGTGCCAGCTCACCACCTCGAGGGACCTACAATGAGCAGTTCTTC.

The sample holds a few counts of this clone. V usage is TRBV10-2 and J usage is TRBJ1-2; 7 nucleotides align to TRBD1. With V trimmed by 3 bases and J by 8 bases, 6 bases remained unmatched. CDR3 length equals 13 residues. Per the germline V gene, CDR1 is WSHSY and CDR2 is SAAADI. CDR3 sequence: CASSESTGEGYTF. CDR3 coding DNA: TGCGCCAGCAGTGAAAGTACAGGGGAAGGCTACACCTTC.

This clone has only a few counts. The chain links TRBV4-1 to TRBJ2-7, with TRBD2 matching 7 bases. This CDR3 spans 16 amino acids. With 0 bases clipped from V and 6 bases from J, the junction kept 11 bases outside the gene matches. The germline gives CDR1 MGHRA, CDR2 YSYEKL. The CDR3 protein is CASSQEVASGLGEQYF. DNA for the CDR3: TGCGCCAGCAGCCAAGAGGTGGCTAGCGGACTGGGCGAGCAGTACTTC.

This clone was detected a few times. The chain is built from TRBV15 and TRBJ1-3; D uncertain. V shed 1 base and J shed 0 bases, with 4 bases lying between them. The CDR3 is 14 amino acids. Germline V gives CDR1 LNHNV, CDR2 YYDKDF (reference sequence). The CDR3 spells CATSRAFSGNTIYF. The CDR3 nucleotides read TGTGCCACCAGCAGAGCGTTCTCTGGAAACACCATATATTTT.

This chain connects TRBV12-3 or TRBV12-4 to TRBJ2-5; perhaps TRBD2 as D (5 bases). The CDR3 consists of 12 residues. V was trimmed by 7 bases and J by 7 bases, leaving 13 bases between them. The DNA of the CDR3 is TGTGCCAGCACCAAGAGGGCGGGGACCCAGTACTTC. As protein: CASTKRAGTQYF.

This clone came up a few times. The rearrangement joins TRBV5-1 to TRBJ1-6; the D is unclear. Germline CDR1 is SGHRS and CDR2 is YFSETQ. The CDR3 runs 13 residues. Trimming shortened V by 0 bases and J by 8 bases, and 6 bases separated the two germline ends. The CDR3 coding sequence is TGCGCCAGCAGCTTGGCCCCCGATTCACCCCTCCACTTT. Amino acid sequence: CASSLAPDSPLHF.

In its sample, this clone was seen many times. The V call is TRBV5-4, the J call TRBJ2-7; 7 positions agree with TRBD1. In germline, CDR1 is SGHNT, CDR2 YYREEE (reference sequence). This CDR3 is built from 13 residues. With V trimmed by 3 bases and J by 1 base, 1 base remained unmatched. As DNA, the CDR3 is TGTGCCAGCAGCTGGGGACAGTCCTACGAGCAGTACTTC. As protein: CASSWGQSYEQYF.

This chain joins TRBV29-1 and TRBJ1-2; maybe TRBD1 (5 bases). Trimming shortened V by 7 bases and J by 8 bases, and 14 bases separated the two germline ends. The CDR3 consists of 11 residues. The V gene's germline CDR1 is SQVTM and CDR2 ANQGSEA. Written as DNA, the CDR3 is TGCAGCGCCGTTGGGGGGATCGGCTACACCTTC. Its translation: CSAVGGIGYTF.

V and J are TRBV5-6 and TRBJ2-2; a possible D gene is TRBD1 (6 bases). V was clipped by 4 bases and J by 5 bases, with 18 bases between them. The germline V gene encodes CDR1 SGHDT and CDR2 YYEEEE. The length of the CDR3 is 16 residues. CDR3 bases: TGTGCCAGCAGCCTGCGCGCAGGGGAGATAACCGGGGAGCTGTTTTTT. It translates to CASSLRAGEITGELFF.

Only a few counts were recorded for this clone. V usage is TRBV19 and J usage is TRBJ1-5; TRBD1 matches 9 bases. With V trimmed by 5 bases and J by 4 bases, 15 bases remained unmatched. CDR3 length: 18 amino acids. Germline CDR1 LNHDA, CDR2 SQIVND (reference sequence). DNA of the CDR3: TGTGCCAGTAGTCTTTTTCCGGGACAGGGCGAGCGGAATCAGCCCCAGCATTTT. Translation gives CASSLFPGQGERNQPQHF. The whole variable domain, filled in from reference TRBV19 and TRBJ1-5, reads DGGITQSPKYLFRKEGQNVTLSCEQNLNHDAMYWYRQDPGQGLRLIYYSQIVNDFQKGDIAEGYSVSREKKESFPLTVTSAQKNPTAFYLCASSLFPGQGERNQPQHFGDGTRLSIL.

The V call is TRBV24-1, the J call TRBJ2-1; 8 bases are a match to TRBD2. Germline loops: CDR1 KGHDR, CDR2 SFDVKD. The ends lost 11 bases at V and 4 bases at J; junction bases unmatched: 9. CDR3 length equals 14 residues. CDR3 protein: CANKPGLDYNEQFF. DNA of the CDR3: TGTGCCAACAAGCCGGGACTAGATTACAATGAGCAGTTCTTC.

The rearrangement uses TRBV19 and TRBJ2-7; tentatively, D is TRBD1 (5 bases). The CDR3 is 13 residues long. V lost 5 bases and J lost 4, with 12 bases in between. Germline V lookup: CDR1 LNHDA, CDR2 SQIVND (reference sequence). The CDR3 DNA is TGTGCCAGTAGTGTGACAGCGCAGTACGAGCAGTACTTC. Translating it yields CASSVTAQYEQYF.

This clone appeared a few times. V is TRBV2 and J is TRBJ2-7; a weak D match, TRBD1 (6 bases). Looked up from germline, CDR1 is SNHLY and CDR2 is FYNNEI. V was pared by 6 bases and J by 2 bases, with 17 bases between. This CDR3 is built from 15 residues. For the CDR3, the DNA is TGTGCCAGCAGGAGGGCCTTGACAGGACCCTACGAGCAGTACTTC. Residues: CASRRALTGPYEQYF. The full variable domain, completed using reference TRBV2 and TRBJ2-7, is EPEVTQTPSHQVTQMGQEVILRCVPISNHLYFYWYRQILGQKVEFLVSFYNNEISEKSEIFDDQFSVERPDGSNFTLKIRSTKLEDSAMYFCASRRALTGPYEQYFGPGTRLTVT.